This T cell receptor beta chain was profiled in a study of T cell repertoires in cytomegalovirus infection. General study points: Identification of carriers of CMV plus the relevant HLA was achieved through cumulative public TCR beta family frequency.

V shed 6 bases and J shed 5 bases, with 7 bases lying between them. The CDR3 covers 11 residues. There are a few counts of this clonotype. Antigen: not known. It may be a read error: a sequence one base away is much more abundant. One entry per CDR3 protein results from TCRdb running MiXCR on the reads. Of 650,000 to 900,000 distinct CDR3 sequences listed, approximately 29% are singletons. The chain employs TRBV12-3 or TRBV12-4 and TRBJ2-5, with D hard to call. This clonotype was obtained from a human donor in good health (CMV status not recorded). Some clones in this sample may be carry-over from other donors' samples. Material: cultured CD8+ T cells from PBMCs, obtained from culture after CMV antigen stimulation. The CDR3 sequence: CASRGFETQYF. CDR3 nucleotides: TGTGCCAGCAGGGGGTTCGAGACCCAGTACTTC.